The next 10 T cell receptor beta chains were all read from a single sample in a study of blood T cell repertoires in COVID-19 (dated by TCRdb to 2018 to 2021). Library construction relied on the immunoSEQ multiplex PCR assay. This immuneACCESS table, as held by TCRdb, lists in-frame sequences with V and J called but not all clones. Of the missing ones, under half trace to an unresolved V gene in checked studies; the others have no known cause. The sample has some 300,000 clones on record, around 92% of them singletons. The ten most abundant clones make up 2.5% to 3% of the sample. The sample comprised PBMCs or T cells enriched from blood (not recorded which). The source is a woman aged 45 to 65 who had been exposed to COVID-19.

The chain has TRBV7-8 and TRBJ1-4, with D hard to call. CDR1 and CDR2 from the germline V gene are SGHVS and FQNEAQ. The CDR3 is 16 amino acids. Trimming left V 5 bases short and J 5 bases short, with 18 bases between. The CDR3 reads CASSHKGRRGNEKLFF. CDR3 sequence (DNA): TGTGCCAGCAGCCATAAAGGGAGACGAGGGAATGAAAAACTGTTTTTT. Filled out from reference TRBV7-8 and TRBJ1-4, the complete variable domain reads GAGVSQSPRYKVAKRGQDVALRCDPISGHVSLFWYQQALGQGPEFLTYFQNEAQLDKSGLPSDRFFAERPEGSVSTLKIQRTQQEDSAVYLCASSHKGRRGNEKLFFGSGTQLSVL.

The CDR3 sequence: CASSSPRESSKYEAFF. Here the CDR3 DNA reads TGTGCCAGCAGCTCCCCCCGGGAGAGTAGTAAGTATGAAGCTTTCTTT. The chain has TRBV7-2 and TRBJ1-1; D is undetermined. Germline lookup yields CDR1 SGHTA and CDR2 FQGNSA. V was pared by 4 bases and J by 7 bases, with 22 bases between. This CDR3 has 16 residues.

The DNA for the CDR3 is TGTGCCAGCTCACCCGGGACAGCCTCCTACAATGAGCAGTTCTTC. Amino acids: CASSPGTASYNEQFF. The chain employs TRBV18 and TRBJ2-1; 7 bases map to TRBD1. Unmatched junction bases numbered 2, after V lost 3 bases and J lost 0 bases. Germline-derived CDR1 and CDR2 are KGHSH and LQKENI. This CDR3 region has 15 residues. Full variable domain (rest looked up from reference TRBV18 and TRBJ2-1): NAGVMQNPRHLVRRRGQEARLRCSPMKGHSHVYWYRQLPEEGLKFMVYLQKENIIDESGMPKERFSAEFPKEGPSILRIQQVVRGDSAAYFCASSPGTASYNEQFFGPGTRLTVL.

This clone occurred once. The chain carries TRBV30 and TRBJ2-7; 7 bases match TRBD1. Germline-derived CDR1 and CDR2 are GTSNPN and SVGIG (reference sequence). With V trimmed by 5 bases and J by 5 bases, 15 bases remained unmatched. The CDR3 is 15 amino acids. This CDR3 reads CAWGLEDRLIDEQYF. The CDR3 DNA follows: TGTGCCTGGGGCCTAGAGGACAGGTTGATTGACGAGCAGTACTTC.

The V call is TRBV2, the J call TRBJ1-3; D is unclear. Germline V gene sequence: CDR1 SNHLY, CDR2 FYNNEI. The CDR3 extends over 16 amino acids. V was shortened by 2 bases and J by 0 bases, with 11 bases between the two germline ends. The CDR3 reads CASSELRQPSGNTIYF. The CDR3 bases are TGTGCCAGCAGTGAACTACGTCAACCCTCTGGAAACACCATATATTTT.

The gene calls are TRBV15 and TRBJ1-4, with D possibly matching TRBD1 (5 bases). This CDR3 is 12 amino acids long. V was trimmed by 7 bases and J by 5 bases, leaving 8 bases between them. Per germline, CDR1 LNHNV and CDR2 YYDKDF (reference sequence). The CDR3 coding sequence is TGTGCCACCACAGGGTTAAATGAAAAACTGTTTTTT. Protein: CATTGLNEKLFF.

This chain connects TRBV4-2 to TRBJ2-5, with 10 positions matching TRBD2. The CDR3 runs to 17 residues. Looked up from germline, CDR1 is LGHNA and CDR2 is YNFKEQ. The junction had 11 bases not matched to a gene; V was cut back by 2 bases and J by 5 bases. In nucleotides, the CDR3 is TGTGCCAGCAGCCAATCGGCGAGCGGGGGGGCCGGGGAGACCCAGTACTTC. It translates to CASSQSASGGAGETQYF.

The J gene is TRBJ1-3, the V gene TRBV9; 7 bases are shared with TRBD1. Germline CDR1 reads SGDLS; CDR2 reads YYNGEE. The CDR3 spans 16 residues. Germline trimming cut 4 bases from V and 0 bases from J; bases unmatched to any gene: 7. For the CDR3, the DNA is TGTGCCAGCAGCACAGAGGGACAGAGCTCTGGAAACACCATATATTTT. This encodes CASSTEGQSSGNTIYF.

The V gene is TRBV5-1, the J gene TRBJ2-6; unclear D gene. Germline loops: CDR1 SGHRS, CDR2 YFSETQ. Trimming removed 0 bases at V and 0 bases at J, with 7 bases between. This CDR3 region has 16 residues. The CDR3 DNA reads as TGCGCCAGCAGCTTGGCCGTCTACTCTGGGGCCAACGTCCTGACTTTC. Translating gives CASSLAVYSGANVLTF. Full variable domain (remainder filled in from reference TRBV5-1 and TRBJ2-6): KAGVTQTPRYLIKTRGQQVTLSCSPISGHRSVSWYQQTPGQGLQFLFEYFSETQRNKGNFPGRFSGRQFSNSRSEMNVSTLELGDSALYLCASSLAVYSGANVLTFGAGSRLTVL.

V gene TRBV11-3 combines with J gene TRBJ2-5; 9 nucleotides align to TRBD2. CDR1 and CDR2 (germline): SGHNT, YENEEA. Trimming took 1 base from V and 3 from J; bases not matched to a gene: 9. The CDR3 totals 17 residues. The CDR3: CASSLGKTTSGEETQYF. CDR3 coding DNA: TGTGCCAGCAGCTTAGGAAAGACGACTAGCGGCGAAGAGACCCAGTACTTC. The variable domain in full, completed from reference TRBV11-3 and TRBJ2-5, reads EAGVVQSPRYKIIEKKQPVAFWCNPISGHNTLYWYLQNLGQGPELLIRYENEEAVDDSQLPKDRFSAERLKGVDSTLKIQPAELGDSAVYLCASSLGKTTSGEETQYFGPGTRLLVL.